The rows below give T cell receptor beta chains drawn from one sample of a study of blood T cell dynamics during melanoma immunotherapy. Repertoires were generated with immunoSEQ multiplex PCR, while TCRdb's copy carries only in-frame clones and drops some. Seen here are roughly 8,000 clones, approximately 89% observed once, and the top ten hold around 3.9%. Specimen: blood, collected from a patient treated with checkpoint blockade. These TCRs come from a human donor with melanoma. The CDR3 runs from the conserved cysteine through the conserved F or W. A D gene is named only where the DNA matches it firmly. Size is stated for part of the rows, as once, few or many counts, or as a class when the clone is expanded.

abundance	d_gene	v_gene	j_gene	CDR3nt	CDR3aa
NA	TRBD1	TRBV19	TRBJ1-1	TGTGCCAGTAGCATAGCCCGTGGGACAGGGAACACTGAAGCTTTCTTT	CASSIARGTGNTEAFF
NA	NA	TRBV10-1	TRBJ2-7	TGCGCCAGCACATATCAGGGTCACCTAATCCCCTACGAGCAGTACTTC	CASTYQGHLIPYEQYF
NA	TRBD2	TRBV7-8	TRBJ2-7	TGTGCCAGCAGCCCCGGGCTAGCGGGAGTCGACGAGCAGTACTTC	CASSPGLAGVDEQYF
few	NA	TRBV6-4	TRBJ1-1	TGTGCCAGCAGTGACGGACGGCAAGCTTTCTTT	CASSDGRQAFF
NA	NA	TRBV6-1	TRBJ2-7	TGTGCCAGCAGTTCCCACAGGGAGCCCTCCTACGAGCAGTACTTC	CASSSHREPSYEQYF
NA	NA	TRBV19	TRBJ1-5	TGTGCCAGTAGCCCCCGAGGAGTCAGAAGCAATCAGCCCCAGCATTTT	CASSPRGVRSNQPQHF
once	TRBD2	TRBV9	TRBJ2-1	TGTGCCAGCAGCCTTTCTACGGGACTAGCGGGAACTGAGCAGTTCTTC	CASSLSTGLAGTEQFF
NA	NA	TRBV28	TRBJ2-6	TGTGCCAGCAGTTTAGGTGGGCCTGGGGCCAACGTCCTGACTTTC	CASSLGGPGANVLTF
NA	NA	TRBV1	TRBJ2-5	TGCACCAGCAGCCAGGGCAGGGGACACCCGTGGGGGGAGACCCAGTACTTC	CTSSQGRGHPWGETQYF
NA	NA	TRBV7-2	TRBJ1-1	TGTGCCAGCAGCTTAGTATGGGGCAGGGGCACTGAAGCTTTCTTT	CASSLVWGRGTEAFF
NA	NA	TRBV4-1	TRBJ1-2	TGCGCCAGCAGCCAAGGTCCTTTTGTGGGCAACTATGGCTACACCTTC	CASSQGPFVGNYGYTF
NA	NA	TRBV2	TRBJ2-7	TGTGCCAGCACTCTTACCCGGACAGGGAGGGGCTACGAGCAGTACTTC	CASTLTRTGRGYEQYF
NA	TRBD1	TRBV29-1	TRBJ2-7	TGCAGCGTTGAACAGGGGGCGGGGTCCTACGAGCAGTACTTC	CSVEQGAGSYEQYF
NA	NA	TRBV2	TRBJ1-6	TGTGCCAGCAGTGAAGCGCTTCTTCGGGACAACCTCCACTTT	CASSEALLRDNLHF
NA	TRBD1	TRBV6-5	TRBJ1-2	TGTGCCAGCAGCCCAGGGGGTCTGCAAGGCTACACCTTC	CASSPGGLQGYTF
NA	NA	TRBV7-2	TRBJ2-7	TGTGCCAGCAGCTGGAGTGGACTGACCTACGAGCAGTACTTC	CASSWSGLTYEQYF
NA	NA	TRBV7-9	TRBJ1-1	TGTGCCAGCAGCCCCTCGGGCAGTGAGAACACTGAAGCTTTCTTT	CASSPSGSENTEAFF
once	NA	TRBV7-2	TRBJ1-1	TGTGCCAGCAGCTTAGCCCACAGATACACTGAAGCTTTCTTT	CASSLAHRYTEAFF
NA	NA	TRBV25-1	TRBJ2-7	TGTGCCAGCAGTGCCTCCGGAGGATGGGTCGCCGAGCAGTACTTC	CASSASGGWVAEQYF
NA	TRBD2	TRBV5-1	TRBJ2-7	TGCGCCAGCAGCTTGGCTAGCGGGAGCTACGAGCAGTACTTC	CASSLASGSYEQYF
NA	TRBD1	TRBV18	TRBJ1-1	TGTGCCAGCTCACCGGACAGGGTCAACACTGAAGCTTTCTTT	CASSPDRVNTEAFF
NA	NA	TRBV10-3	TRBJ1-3	TGTGCCATCACTCGGGACCGCAACTCTGGAAACACCATATATTTT	CAITRDRNSGNTIYF
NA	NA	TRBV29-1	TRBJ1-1	TGCAGCGTCGATCCTCATGGGGGAAGGACTGAAGCTTTCTTT	CSVDPHGGRTEAFF
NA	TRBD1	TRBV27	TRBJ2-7	TGTGCCAGCAGTTTCAAGGGGGCGTACGAGCAGTACTTC	CASSFKGAYEQYF
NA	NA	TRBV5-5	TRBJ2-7	TGTGCCAGCAGCTTGTTGAGGGGCCGGGACTACGAGCAGTACTTC	CASSLLRGRDYEQYF
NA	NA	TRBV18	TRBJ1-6	TGTGCCAGCTCACCGTTAGCGGGGGCGCTTGATTCACCCCTCCACTTT	CASSPLAGALDSPLHF
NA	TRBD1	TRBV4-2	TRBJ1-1	TGTGCCAGCAGCCACGGGACAGTGAACACTGAAGCTTTCTTT	CASSHGTVNTEAFF
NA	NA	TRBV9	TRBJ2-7	TGTGCCAGCTGCGGACCCGACCCGCAATGTTACGAGCAGTACTTC	CASCGPDPQCYEQYF
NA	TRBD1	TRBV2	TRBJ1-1	TGTGCCAGCAGCGGAGACAGGGACACTGAAGCTTTCTTT	CASSGDRDTEAFF
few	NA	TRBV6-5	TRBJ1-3	TGTGCCAGCAGTTACTCCGGGACACCAGGAAACACCATATATTTT	CASSYSGTPGNTIYF
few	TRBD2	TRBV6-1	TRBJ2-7	TGTGCCAGCAGTGCCGGGACTAGCCTCCCCGAGCAGTACTTC	CASSAGTSLPEQYF
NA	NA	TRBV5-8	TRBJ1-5	TGTGCCAGCAGCTTGGATCTCTATCAGCCCCAGCATTTT	CASSLDLYQPQHF
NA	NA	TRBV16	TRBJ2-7	TGTGCCAGCAGCCAATTAAGAAGCTCCTACGAGCAGTACTTC	CASSQLRSSYEQYF
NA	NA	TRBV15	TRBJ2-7	TGTGCCACCGGGCAGGACTCCTACGAGCAGTACTTC	CATGQDSYEQYF
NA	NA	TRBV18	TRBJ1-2	TGTGCCAGCTCACCACCGTTAGGGATCGGTGGCTACACCTTC	CASSPPLGIGGYTF
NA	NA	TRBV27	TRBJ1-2	TGTGCCAGCAGCTTAACCGGGACGGTCTATGGCTACACCTTC	CASSLTGTVYGYTF
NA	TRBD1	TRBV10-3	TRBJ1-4	TGTGCCATCAGCGACTCCCCTGCCCCCGGGACAGGGAATGAAAAACTGTTTTTT	CAISDSPAPGTGNEKLFF
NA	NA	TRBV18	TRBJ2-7	TGTGCCAGCTCCGCCACCAGGGACAACGAGCAGTACTTC	CASSATRDNEQYF
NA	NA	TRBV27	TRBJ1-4	TGTGCCAGCAGACGGACTGCAACTAATGAAAAACTGTTTTTT	CASRRTATNEKLFF
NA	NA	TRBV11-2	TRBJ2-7	TGTGCCAGCAGCTTAGGACTGTACCGGAGCTACGAGCAGTACTTC	CASSLGLYRSYEQYF
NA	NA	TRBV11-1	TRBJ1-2	TGTGCCAGCAGCTTTGCGCACCCGGGAGGCTATGGCTACACCTTC	CASSFAHPGGYGYTF
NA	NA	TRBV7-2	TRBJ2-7	TGTGCCAGCAGGATAGGGCTCGAGCAGTACTTC	CASRIGLEQYF
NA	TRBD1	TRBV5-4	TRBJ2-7	TGTGCCAGCAGCGCCCCCGGGACAGGGAGCCACGAGCAGTACTTC	CASSAPGTGSHEQYF
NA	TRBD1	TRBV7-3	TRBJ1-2	TGTGCCAGCAGCGCCACAGGGGGCGCTAACTATGGCTACACCTTC	CASSATGGANYGYTF
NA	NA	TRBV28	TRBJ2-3	TGTGCCAGCAGGCTTGGGGGCAATTCAGATACGCAGTATTTT	CASRLGGNSDTQYF